The 28 T cell receptor beta chains in this list originate from one sample, sequenced in a study of blood T cell repertoires in COVID-19. The protocol was immunoSEQ multiplex PCR, while the TCRdb copy is restricted to in-frame clones and leaves out a portion. The repertoire has fewer than 250,000 clones, less than 90% of them found once; the top ten carry around 2.5%. The sequencing sample was made of peripheral blood. The receptors come from a woman aged 65 to 85 with active or convalescent COVID-19.

This sequence joins TRBV23-1 and TRBJ2-1; maybe TRBD1 (8 bases). TRBV23-1 is an ORF, with its function uncertain. The CDR3 consists of 20 residues. V lost 2 bases and J 8 bases, leaving 31 bases between the germline ends. The CDR3 DNA follows: TGCGCCAGCAGTCAAGGAGGAGCAGGGGGCGTTCGCGGGGGTTCGCATGAGCAGTTCTTC. Residues: CASSQGGAGGVRGGSHEQFF.

The CDR3 coding sequence is TGTGCCAGCAGTTACACGACAGGGGGCAGCTATGGCTACACCTTC. It yields the protein CASSYTTGGSYGYTF. The chain couples TRBV6-5 to TRBJ1-2; 10 nucleotides line up with TRBD1. This CDR3 contains 15 residues. Germline V gene sequence: CDR1 MNHEY, CDR2 SVGAGI. V shed 2 bases and J 4 bases; nucleotides not matched to a gene: 4.

This chain joins TRBV7-2 and TRBJ1-3; tentative D call: TRBD1 (6 bases). Germline-derived CDR1 and CDR2 are SGHTA and FQGNSA. The CDR3 extends over 16 amino acids. V was shortened by 2 bases and J by 0 bases, with 11 bases between the two germline ends. The CDR3 loop is CASSLYTGSSGNTIYF. The CDR3 region has the DNA TGTGCCAGCAGCTTATATACAGGGAGCTCTGGAAACACCATATATTTT.

The chain carries TRBV11-2 and TRBJ2-1, with 7 nucleotides matching TRBD2. After removal of 7 bases from V and 0 bases from J, the junction contained 6 bases not matched to a gene. The CDR3 length is 15 residues. CDR1 and CDR2 (germline): SGHAT, FQNNGV. The DNA for the CDR3 is TGTGCCAGCACCACTAGCGCGAGCTCCTACAATGAGCAGTTCTTC. Protein: CASTTSASSYNEQFF.

The J gene is TRBJ2-1, the V gene TRBV5-1; D gene unclear. The V and J ends lost 0 bases and 9 bases respectively, with 13 bases between them. Germline lookup yields CDR1 SGHRS and CDR2 YFSETQ. The CDR3 runs to 14 residues. The CDR3 region is CASSLVVGEGEQFF. The CDR3 DNA reads TGCGCCAGCAGCTTGGTTGTCGGAGAAGGTGAGCAGTTCTTC.

The rearrangement links TRBV4-1 to TRBJ2-5, with 7 bases matching TRBD1. This CDR3 region has 14 residues. Germline V lookup: CDR1 MGHRA, CDR2 YSYEKL. Losses at the gene ends were 3 bases for V and 9 bases for J; bases not matched to a gene: 10. The CDR3 loop reads CASSQGDRHEAQYF. CDR3 nucleotide sequence: TGCGCCAGCAGCCAGGGGGACAGACACGAGGCCCAGTACTTC.

The V gene is TRBV29-1, the J gene TRBJ1-2; 9 bases are shared with TRBD1. Unmatched junction bases numbered 3, after V lost 2 bases and J lost 8 bases. The CDR3 is 12 amino acids. CDR1 is SQVTM, CDR2 ANQGSEA, per germline. CDR3 sequence reads: CSVETGGWGYTF. The CDR3 bases are TGCAGCGTTGAAACAGGGGGCTGGGGCTACACCTTC. Together with reference TRBV29-1 and TRBJ1-2, the CDR3 gives the full variable domain: SAVISQKPSRDICQRGTSLTIQCQVDSQVTMMFWYRQQPGQSLTLIATANQGSEATYESGFVIDKFPISRPNLTFSTLTVSNMSPEDSSIYLCSVETGGWGYTFGSGTRLTVV.

This CDR3 is CASSIHLQGRETQYF. The CDR3 nucleotides read TGCGCCAGCAGCATACACCTACAGGGGCGAGAGACCCAGTACTTC. The chain couples TRBV5-1 to TRBJ2-5, with 7 bases lining up with TRBD1. V shed 4 bases and J 4 bases; nucleotides not matched to a gene: 10. Germline CDR1 is SGHRS and CDR2 is YFSETQ. This CDR3 has 15 residues.

The gene calls are TRBV12-5 and TRBJ2-3, with D tentatively TRBD2 (6 bases). The ends were cut back, 0 bases at V and 2 bases at J, with 15 bases in the middle. Germline V gives CDR1 LGHNT, CDR2 FRNRAP. This CDR3 spans 17 amino acids. In DNA, the CDR3 is TGTGCTAGTGGTTTGGTAGTGGTGGGGGGATCCACAGATACGCAGTATTTT. Protein: CASGLVVVGGSTDTQYF.

The chain has TRBV28 and TRBJ1-1; D is unresolved. V was pared by 10 bases and J by 4 bases, with 13 bases between. Germline V gene sequence: CDR1 MDHEN, CDR2 SYDVKM. This CDR3 has 12 residues. CDR3 loop: CATEADSTEAFF. The CDR3 DNA reads TGTGCCACCGAGGCTGATAGCACTGAAGCTTTCTTT.

The J gene is TRBJ1-2, the V gene TRBV19; perhaps TRBD1 as D (6 bases). V lost 7 bases and J lost 7, with 16 bases in between. The CDR3 totals 13 residues. The germline CDR1 and CDR2 sequences are LNHDA and SQIVND (reference sequence). For the CDR3, the DNA is TGTGCCAGTACCAGCCCCACAGGGAGTGGCTACACCTTC. The encoded protein is CASTSPTGSGYTF.

This chain uses TRBV27 with TRBJ2-3; 7 bases agree with TRBD2. V gave up 0 bases and J gave up 3 bases; unmatched junction bases: 6. Germline-derived CDR1 and CDR2 are MNHEY and SMNVEV (reference sequence). CDR3 length: 16 residues. Written as DNA, the CDR3 is TGTGCCAGCAGTTTATCGCCGGGAGGAGTGACAGATACGCAGTATTTT. Amino acids: CASSLSPGGVTDTQYF.

This chain links TRBV2 with TRBJ2-5, with D tentatively TRBD1 (6 bases). CDR1 is SNHLY and CDR2 is FYNNEI in the germline V gene. The ends were cut back, 7 bases at V and 7 bases at J, with 16 bases in the middle. The CDR3 has 13 residues. The CDR3 loop reads CASTLDSLVTQYF. As DNA, the CDR3 is TGTGCCAGCACCCTGGACAGTTTAGTGACCCAGTACTTC. Looking up the rest from reference TRBV2 and TRBJ2-5 gives the full variable domain: EPEVTQTPSHQVTQMGQEVILRCVPISNHLYFYWYRQILGQKVEFLVSFYNNEISEKSEIFDDQFSVERPDGSNFTLKIRSTKLEDSAMYFCASTLDSLVTQYFGPGTRLLVL.

The CDR3 is CASSLEAAYYNEQFF. CDR3 DNA sequence: TGTGCCAGCAGCTTAGAGGCGGCTTACTACAATGAGCAGTTCTTC. This chain joins TRBV7-8 and TRBJ2-1; D gene uncertain. Germline CDR1 SGHVS, CDR2 FQNEAQ. The CDR3 spans 15 residues. With 1 base removed from V and 3 bases from J, the gap between germline ends came to 10 bases.

The chain combines TRBV3-1 (or the pseudogene TRBV3-2) with TRBJ2-7; D gene unclear. V was trimmed by 1 base and J by 2 bases, leaving 9 bases between them. Germline V gene sequence: CDR1 LGHDT, CDR2 YNNKEL (reference sequence). The CDR3 is 14 residues long. The CDR3 DNA is TGTGCCAGCAGCCAAGGCTACAGTCCCTACGAGCAGTACTTC. Translating it yields CASSQGYSPYEQYF.

The chain joins TRBV2 to TRBJ2-7, with 9 nucleotides matching TRBD2. The V gene end was trimmed by 7 bases and the J gene end by 6 bases; junction bases not matched to a gene: 7. The CDR3 runs to 13 residues. Germline CDR1 reads SNHLY; CDR2 reads FYNNEI. CDR3 bases: TGTGCCAGCATGGTGACTAGCGGTATCGAGCAGTACTTC. Its protein product is CASMVTSGIEQYF.

This clone appeared a few times. The chain joins TRBV11-2 to TRBJ2-3; 10 nucleotides align to TRBD2. The CDR3 has 17 amino acids. CDR1 SGHAT and CDR2 FQNNGV come from the germline V gene. The junction had 5 bases not matched to a gene; V was cut back by 0 bases and J by 2 bases. CDR3 sequence (DNA): TGTGCCAGCAGCTTAGATGGGCTAGCGGGGGCCACAGATACGCAGTATTTT. This sequence encodes CASSLDGLAGATDTQYF.

The chain's CDR3 is CASSRQGARGEQFF. The CDR3 DNA reads as TGTGCCTCTTCCCGGCAGGGGGCTCGGGGTGAGCAGTTCTTC. The J gene is TRBJ2-1, the V gene TRBV30; 8 bases are a match to TRBD1. V dropped 7 bases and J dropped 9; count of bases not matched to a gene: 14. The CDR3 contains 14 residues. Germline CDR1 and CDR2: GTSNPN and SVGIG (reference sequence).

The rearrangement links TRBV7-9 to TRBJ1-5; D call uncertain. This CDR3 region has 12 residues. V was trimmed by 4 bases and J by 6 bases, leaving 7 bases between them. Germline CDR1 reads SEHNR; CDR2 reads FQNEAQ (reference sequence). The CDR3 bases are TGTGCCAGCAGCTCAGGTTCTCAGCCCCAGCATTTT. This sequence encodes CASSSGSQPQHF.

The gene calls are TRBV18 and TRBJ2-5; 11 bases align to TRBD2. Germline-derived CDR1 and CDR2 are KGHSH and LQKENI. V was pared by 2 bases and J by 2 bases, with 4 bases of the junction left unmatched. The CDR3 loop spans 16 amino acids. CDR3 DNA: TGTGCCAGCTCACCAGTGGCTAGCGGGGGGCAAGAGACCCAGTACTTC. It codes for CASSPVASGGQETQYF.

This rearrangement joins TRBV23-1 to TRBJ1-3; D might be TRBD1 (5 bases). TRBV23-1 carries the ORF label, with uncertain function. There are 17 residues in the CDR3. V was shortened by 6 bases and J by 2 bases, with 20 bases between the two germline ends. Here the CDR3 DNA reads TGCGCCAGCAGAGACGCCGGGAGACCGGACACTGGAAACACCATATATTTT. Its protein is CASRDAGRPDTGNTIYF.

The chain links TRBV5-6 to TRBJ1-2; D might be TRBD1 (6 bases). CDR1 and CDR2 (germline): SGHDT, YYEEEE. This CDR3 region has 14 residues. The V end was cut by 5 bases, the J end by 2 bases, with 13 bases between. The CDR3 DNA follows: TGTGCCAGCAGATCCCTCGACAGGAACTATGGCTACACCTTC. Amino acids: CASRSLDRNYGYTF.

The chain links TRBV24-1 to TRBJ1-5, with 7 bases identical to TRBD1. Germline V gene sequence: CDR1 KGHDR, CDR2 SFDVKD. This CDR3 comprises 18 residues. The V segment lost 8 bases and the J segment 5 bases; nucleotides outside the gene matches: 20. CDR3 coding DNA: TGTGCCACCAAGAACACTCGGACAGGAGGGGAAGGCTATCAGCCCCAGCATTTT. Protein sequence: CATKNTRTGGEGYQPQHF.

The rearrangement links TRBV12-3 or TRBV12-4 to TRBJ1-2; D gene uncertain. The V end lost 6 bases, the J end lost 5 bases, and 10 bases lay between the germline ends. The length of the CDR3 is 12 residues. CDR3 nucleotide sequence: TGTGCCAGCAGCACGGACTTGTATGGCTACACCTTC. Translation: CASSTDLYGYTF.

V is TRBV6-2 or TRBV6-3 and J is TRBJ2-3; TRBD2 might be the D (7 bases). Germline V gives CDR1 MNHEY, CDR2 SVGEGT. There are 16 residues in the CDR3. V was trimmed by 2 bases and J by 2 bases, leaving 14 bases between them. The CDR3 DNA follows: TGTGCCAGCAGTTACCCGCGGGGGACATACACAGATACGCAGTATTTT. As protein: CASSYPRGTYTDTQYF.

This clone was found once. The chain uses TRBV6-6 and TRBJ1-6; D is unresolved. Between the trimmed V and J ends, which lost 3 bases and 14 bases, there was a span of 14 bases. From germline, CDR1 is MNHNY and CDR2 SVGAGI (reference sequence). The CDR3 covers 13 residues. CDR3 loop: CASSYETRESLHF. The CDR3 region has the DNA TGTGCCAGCAGTTATGAAACGAGGGAATCCCTCCACTTT.

The rearrangement links TRBV2 to TRBJ1-2; 7 bases map to TRBD1. Germline assignment: CDR1 SNHLY and CDR2 FYNNEI. This CDR3 spans 13 amino acids. The ends lost 5 bases at V and 7 bases at J; junction bases unmatched: 7. DNA of the CDR3: TGTGCCAGCAGTTCAGACAGGGAGACTGGCTACACCTTC. This sequence encodes CASSSDRETGYTF.

The chain recombines TRBV3-1 (or the pseudogene TRBV3-2) with TRBJ1-2; TRBD1 agrees at 7 bases. V gave up 2 bases and J gave up 3 bases; unmatched junction bases: 3. CDR3 length: 14 amino acids. Looked up from germline, CDR1 is LGHDT and CDR2 is YNNKEL (reference sequence). CDR3 protein: CASSQSGQDYGYTF. CDR3 nucleotide sequence: TGTGCCAGCAGCCAATCCGGACAGGACTATGGCTACACCTTC.